The T cell receptor (beta chain) under discussion was sequenced for a study of T cell responses to AZD1222 COVID-19 vaccine. Points from the study as a whole: Spike-specific TCR breadth and depth grew following two AZD1222 doses. The reported proportion of spike-specific TCRs targeting unmutated variant regions was nearly half. CD4 TCRs linked to vaccination spanned spike, dominating at 160-218 and 743-854.

Concerning this clone: The antigen is unknown.

Trimming stripped 1 base from V and 0 bases from J, with 4 bases between. The CDR3 spans 15 residues. Germline values: CDR1 SGHTA, CDR2 FQGTGA. Repertoires were generated with immunoSEQ multiplex PCR, while TCRdb's copy carries only in-frame clones and drops some. The sample has around 110,000 clones, roughly nine tenths seen once. The TCR comes from an adult in good health. The input for sequencing was peripheral blood, taken on day 0 of AZD1222 vaccination. J is TRBJ2-6 and V is TRBV7-3; D ambiguous. This CDR3 is CASSLKHSGANVLTF. CDR3 nucleotides: TGTGCCAGCAGCTTAAAACACTCTGGGGCCAACGTCCTGACTTTC. The variable domain in full, with the rest retrieved from reference TRBV7-3 and TRBJ2-6, is GAGVSQTPSNKVTEKGKYVELRCDPISGHTALYWYRQSLGQGPEFLIYFQGTGAADDSGLPNDRFFAVRPEGSVSTLKIQRTERGDSAVYLCASSLKHSGANVLTFGAGSRLTVL.